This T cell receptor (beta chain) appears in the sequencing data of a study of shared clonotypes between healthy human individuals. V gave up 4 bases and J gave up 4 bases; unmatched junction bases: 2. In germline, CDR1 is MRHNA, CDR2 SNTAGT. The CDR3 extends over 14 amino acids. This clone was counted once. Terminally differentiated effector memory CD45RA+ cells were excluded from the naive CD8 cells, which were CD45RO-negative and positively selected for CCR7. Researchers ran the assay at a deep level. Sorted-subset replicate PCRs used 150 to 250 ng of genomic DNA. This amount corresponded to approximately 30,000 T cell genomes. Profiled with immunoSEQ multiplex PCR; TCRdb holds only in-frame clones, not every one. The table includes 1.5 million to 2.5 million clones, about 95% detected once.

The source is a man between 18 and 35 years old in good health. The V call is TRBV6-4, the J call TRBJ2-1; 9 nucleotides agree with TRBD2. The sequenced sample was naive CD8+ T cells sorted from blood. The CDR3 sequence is CASSVLAGYNEQFF. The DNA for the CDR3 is TGTGCCAGCAGTGTTCTAGCGGGATACAATGAGCAGTTCTTC.